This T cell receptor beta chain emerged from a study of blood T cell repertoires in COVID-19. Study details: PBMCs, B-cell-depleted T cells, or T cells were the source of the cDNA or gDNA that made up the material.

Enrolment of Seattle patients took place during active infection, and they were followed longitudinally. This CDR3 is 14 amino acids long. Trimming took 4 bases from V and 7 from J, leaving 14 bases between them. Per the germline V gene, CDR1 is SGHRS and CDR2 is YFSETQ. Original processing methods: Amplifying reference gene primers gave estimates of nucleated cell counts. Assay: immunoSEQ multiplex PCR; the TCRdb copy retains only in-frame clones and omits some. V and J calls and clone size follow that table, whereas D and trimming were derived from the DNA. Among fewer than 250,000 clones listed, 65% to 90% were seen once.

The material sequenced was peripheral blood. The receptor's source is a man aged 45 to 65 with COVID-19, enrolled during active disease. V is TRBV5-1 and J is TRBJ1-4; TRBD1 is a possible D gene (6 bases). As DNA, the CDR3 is TGCGCCAGCAGCCCTACAGGGTTGAGTGAAAAACTGTTTTTT. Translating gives CASSPTGLSEKLFF. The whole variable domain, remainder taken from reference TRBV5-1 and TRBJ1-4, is KAGVTQTPRYLIKTRGQQVTLSCSPISGHRSVSWYQQTPGQGLQFLFEYFSETQRNKGNFPGRFSGRQFSNSRSEMNVSTLELGDSALYLCASSPTGLSEKLFFGSGTQLSVL.